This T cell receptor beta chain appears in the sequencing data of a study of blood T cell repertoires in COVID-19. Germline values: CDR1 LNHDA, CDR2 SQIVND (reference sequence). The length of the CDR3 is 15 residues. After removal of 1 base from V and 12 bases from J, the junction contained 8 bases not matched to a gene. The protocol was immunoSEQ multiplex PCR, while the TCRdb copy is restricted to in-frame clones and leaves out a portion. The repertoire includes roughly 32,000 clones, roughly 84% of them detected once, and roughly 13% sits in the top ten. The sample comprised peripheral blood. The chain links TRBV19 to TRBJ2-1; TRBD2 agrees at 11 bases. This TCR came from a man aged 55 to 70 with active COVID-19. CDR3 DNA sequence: TGTGCCAGTAGTATAGTCCCTAGCGGGGGGCCGCCGCAGTTCTTC. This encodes CASSIVPSGGPPQFF.